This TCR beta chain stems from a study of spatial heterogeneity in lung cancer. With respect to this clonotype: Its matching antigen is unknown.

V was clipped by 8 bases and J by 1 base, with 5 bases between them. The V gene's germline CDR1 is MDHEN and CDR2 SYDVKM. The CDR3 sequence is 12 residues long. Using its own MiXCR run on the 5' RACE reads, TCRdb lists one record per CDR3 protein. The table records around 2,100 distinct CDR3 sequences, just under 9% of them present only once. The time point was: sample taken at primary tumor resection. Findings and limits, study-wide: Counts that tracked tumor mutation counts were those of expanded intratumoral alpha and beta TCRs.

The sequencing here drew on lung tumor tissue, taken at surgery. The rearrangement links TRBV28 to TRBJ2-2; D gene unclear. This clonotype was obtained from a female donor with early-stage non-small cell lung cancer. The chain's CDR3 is CASDRNTGELFF. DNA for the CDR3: TGTGCCAGCGACCGGAACACCGGGGAGCTGTTTTTT.